The 24 T cell receptor beta chains below come from one sample, sequenced in a study of chemoradiotherapy in HPV16-positive cancers. The protocol was immunoSEQ multiplex PCR, while the TCRdb copy is restricted to in-frame clones and leaves out a portion. This repertoire shows a few thousand clones, around 90% found once; its top ten account for more than 5.5%. Material: tumor tissue, obtained from a patient who underwent chemoradiotherapy. The receptors were sampled from a human donor with HPV-associated anogenital cancer.

The CDR3 loop is CASSLARRGGETQYF. CDR3 bases: TGCGCCAGCAGCTTGGCGCGCAGGGGGGGAGAGACCCAGTACTTC. The chain employs TRBV5-1 and TRBJ2-5; possibly TRBD1 or TRBD2 for D (7 bases each). Trimming stripped 0 bases from V and 4 bases from J, with 13 bases between. The CDR3 spans 15 residues. The V gene's germline CDR1 is SGHRS and CDR2 YFSETQ.

This clone came up once. The chain carries TRBV30 and TRBJ1-2, with D unresolved. Trimming stripped 0 bases from V and 2 bases from J, with 7 bases between. From germline, CDR1 is GTSNPN and CDR2 SVGIG (reference sequence). The CDR3 is made up of 13 amino acids. The CDR3: CAWSVVGNYGYTF. CDR3 nucleotides: TGTGCCTGGAGTGTCGTGGGAAACTATGGCTACACCTTC. Full variable domain (remainder filled in from reference TRBV30 and TRBJ1-2): SQTIHQWPATLVQPVGSPLSLECTVEGTSNPNLYWYRQAAGRGLQLLFYSVGIGQISSEVPQNLSASRPQDRQFILSSKKLLLSDSGFYLCAWSVVGNYGYTFGSGTRLTVV.

The chain joins TRBV5-1 to TRBJ1-1; tentative D call: TRBD1 (6 bases). Germline values: CDR1 SGHRS, CDR2 YFSETQ. V lost 0 bases, J lost 0 bases, and 15 bases lay in between. The CDR3 is 17 residues long. DNA of the CDR3: TGCGCCAGCAGCTTGGCGTCATGGACAGCAATGAACACTGAAGCTTTCTTT. Translated: CASSLASWTAMNTEAFF.

The chain joins TRBV5-6 to TRBJ2-5, with no clear D. CDR1 is SGHDT, CDR2 YYEEEE, per germline. The CDR3 contains 12 residues. The ends were cut back, 3 bases at V and 5 bases at J, with 8 bases in the middle. This CDR3 reads CASSYQTETQYF. CDR3 nucleotide sequence: TGTGCCAGCAGCTACCAGACGGAGACCCAGTACTTC. Using reference TRBV5-6 and TRBJ2-5 for the parts outside the CDR3, the full variable domain is DAGVTQSPTHLIKTRGQQVTLRCSPKSGHDTVSWYQQALGQGPQFIFQYYEEEERQRGNFPDRFSGHQFPNYSSELNVNALLLGDSALYLCASSYQTETQYFGPGTRLLVL.

The rearrangement joins TRBV7-2 to TRBJ2-5; D remains ambiguous. CDR3 length: 14 amino acids. The V end lost 3 bases, the J end lost 4 bases, and 12 bases lay between the germline ends. The germline V gene has CDR1 SGHTA and CDR2 FQGNSA. Here the CDR3 reads CASSLGNSIETQYF. The CDR3 DNA reads TGTGCCAGCAGCTTGGGCAATTCCATAGAGACCCAGTACTTC. Supplemented by reference TRBV7-2 and TRBJ2-5, the full variable domain reads GAGVSQSPSNKVTEKGKDVELRCDPISGHTALYWYRQSLGQGLEFLIYFQGNSAPDKSGLPSDRFSAERTGGSVSTLTIQRTQQEDSAVYLCASSLGNSIETQYFGPGTRLLVL.

The chain carries TRBV5-1 and TRBJ2-5, with 11 nucleotides matching TRBD1. This CDR3 has 15 residues. J gave up 5 bases and V 4 bases, and 7 bases lay outside the gene matches. Germline CDR1 SGHRS, CDR2 YFSETQ. The CDR3 bases are TGCGCCAGCAGCAACACCGGGACAGGGGGGGAGACCCAGTACTTC. It encodes CASSNTGTGGETQYF.

The chain carries TRBV7-2 and TRBJ2-3, with TRBD2 as a possible D gene (5 bases). Germline V CDR1 and CDR2: SGHTA, FQGNSA. Trimming took 1 base from V and 3 from J, leaving 8 bases between them. This CDR3 has 14 residues. Here the CDR3 reads CASSLGLATDTQYF. The CDR3 nucleotides read TGTGCCAGCAGCTTAGGGCTAGCAACAGATACGCAGTATTTT.

The chain carries TRBV2 and TRBJ2-5; 10 bases line up with TRBD1. The CDR3 sequence is 15 residues long. Germline CDR1 is SNHLY and CDR2 is FYNNEI. Losses at the gene ends were 8 bases for V and 11 bases for J; bases not matched to a gene: 17. Here the CDR3 reads CASGRQGAALEEQYF. The CDR3 DNA follows: TGTGCCAGCGGACGACAGGGGGCGGCTCTCGAGGAGCAGTACTTC.

The V call is TRBV4-3, the J call TRBJ2-7; the D call may be TRBD1 or TRBD2 (5 bases each). CDR3 length: 14 amino acids. With 4 bases removed from V and 5 bases from J, the gap between germline ends came to 15 bases. Germline V gives CDR1 LGHNA, CDR2 YSLEER. CDR3 sequence: CASSLAFGGDEQYF. CDR3 nucleotide sequence: TGCGCCAGCAGCCTGGCGTTTGGGGGAGACGAGCAGTACTTC.

The chain couples TRBV5-1 to TRBJ2-7; D uncertain. CDR1 is SGHRS and CDR2 is YFSETQ in the germline V gene. V shed 4 bases and J shed 5 bases, with 10 bases lying between them. The CDR3 totals 12 residues. The CDR3 DNA reads TGCGCCAGCAGCGACATAGTAAACGAGCAGTACTTC. This translates into CASSDIVNEQYF.

The J gene is TRBJ2-7, the V gene TRBV10-2, with TRBD1 matching over 7 bases. Trimming took 8 bases from V and 0 from J; bases not matched to a gene: 4. Germline V gene lookup returns CDR1 WSHSY and CDR2 SAAADI. CDR3 length: 13 amino acids. The CDR3 region is CASLRDSSYEQYF. The CDR3 nucleotides read TGCGCCAGCTTACGGGACAGCTCCTACGAGCAGTACTTC.

The V and J genes are TRBV5-1 and TRBJ1-4; the D is unclear. Germline-derived CDR1 and CDR2 are SGHRS and YFSETQ. Trimming stripped 0 bases from V and 2 bases from J, with 8 bases between. CDR3 length: 15 residues. The CDR3 DNA reads TGCGCCAGCAGCTTGGATGGGTTGACTAATGAAAAACTGTTTTTT. It yields the protein CASSLDGLTNEKLFF.

The rearrangement joins TRBV11-2 to TRBJ2-3; 9 bases agree with TRBD2. The CDR3 loop spans 16 amino acids. The trim removed 2 bases at V and 5 bases at J, leaving 8 bases unmatched. Germline values: CDR1 SGHAT, CDR2 FQNNGV. The CDR3 region is CASSLMGGRAIDTQYF. The CDR3 nucleotides read TGTGCCAGCAGCTTAATGGGCGGGAGGGCCATAGATACGCAGTATTTT.

In this sample, this clone turned up once. The rearrangement uses TRBV27 and TRBJ2-3, with TRBD1 matching over 8 bases. Trimming took 5 bases from V and 9 from J; bases not matched to a gene: 10. This CDR3 spans 14 amino acids. Germline lookup yields CDR1 MNHEY and CDR2 SMNVEV (reference sequence). The CDR3 spells CASSIKPGQVTQYF. CDR3 bases: TGTGCCAGCAGTATAAAGCCGGGACAGGTAACGCAGTATTTT.

The chain employs TRBV6-5 and TRBJ2-5; tentatively, D is TRBD1 (7 bases). This CDR3 region has 15 residues. Trimming shortened V by 4 bases and J by 5 bases, and 17 bases separated the two germline ends. The germline gives CDR1 MNHEY, CDR2 SVGAGI. The CDR3 loop is CASSSRGTVFETQYF. The CDR3 DNA reads as TGTGCCAGCAGTTCCCGCGGGACAGTGTTCGAGACCCAGTACTTC.

This chain uses TRBV14 with TRBJ2-7, with 10 bases matching TRBD1. Trimming at V came to 4 bases and at J to 3 bases, leaving 6 bases not matched to a gene. In germline, CDR1 is SGHDN, CDR2 FVKESK. This CDR3 is 15 amino acids long. The CDR3 spells CASSRGTGADYEQYF. The CDR3 region has the DNA TGTGCCAGCAGCCGTGGGACAGGGGCAGACTACGAGCAGTACTTC.

The chain is built from TRBV6-1 and TRBJ2-1; 9 bases line up with TRBD2. V lost 1 base to trimming and J lost 4 bases; unmatched junction nucleotides: 2. The CDR3 is 15 amino acids. In germline, CDR1 is MNHNS, CDR2 SASEGT. In DNA, the CDR3 is TGTGCCAGCAGTGAAGAAGCGGGAGGTTACAATGAGCAGTTCTTC. It is translated as CASSEEAGGYNEQFF.

V gene TRBV7-2 combines with J gene TRBJ2-1; D tentatively reads TRBD1 or TRBD2 (5 bases each). Germline V gene data show CDR1 as SGHTA and CDR2 as FQGNSA. V gave up 0 bases and J gave up 5 bases, with 8 bases separating them. The CDR3 runs 14 residues. The CDR3 here is CASSLARGNNEQFF. CDR3 bases: TGTGCCAGCAGCTTAGCGAGGGGCAACAATGAGCAGTTCTTC.

The chain has TRBV4-2 and TRBJ2-2; D is unclear. Germline V gives CDR1 LGHNA, CDR2 YNFKEQ. This CDR3 spans 17 amino acids. V was clipped by 4 bases and J by 1 base, with 16 bases between them. CDR3 loop: CASSPHGTLGNTGELFF. The CDR3 DNA reads TGTGCCAGCAGCCCCCACGGAACTCTTGGGAACACCGGGGAGCTGTTTTTT.

The chain links TRBV27 to TRBJ2-4; D is unresolved. Trimming removed 7 bases at V and 3 bases at J, with 4 bases between. The CDR3 runs 11 residues. Germline V CDR1 and CDR2: MNHEY, SMNVEV (reference sequence). The CDR3 DNA sequence: TGTGCCAGCACCAACAAAAACATTCAGTACTTC. Protein sequence: CASTNKNIQYF.

V gene TRBV10-3 combines with J gene TRBJ2-7; TRBD2 matches 7 bases. There are 14 residues in the CDR3. J gave up 4 bases and V 0 bases, and 3 bases lay outside the gene matches. Germline V gives CDR1 ENHRY, CDR2 SYGVKD. For the CDR3, the DNA is TGTGCCATCAGTGAGTCGGGACTATCTTACGAGCAGTACTTC. Its translation is CAISESGLSYEQYF.

The genes are TRBV6-5 and TRBJ1-1; no reliable D call. CDR1 and CDR2 (germline): MNHEY, SVGAGI. This CDR3 has 15 amino acids. Trimming removed 0 bases at V and 3 bases at J, with 11 bases between. CDR3 coding DNA: TGTGCCAGCAGTTACTCGATTGGTCGGGACACTGAAGCTTTCTTT. This translates into CASSYSIGRDTEAFF.

The V gene is TRBV2, the J gene TRBJ1-4; weak D call: TRBD1 (5 bases). The CDR3 is 14 residues long. Trimming left V 4 bases short and J 11 bases short, with 17 bases between. In germline, CDR1 is SNHLY, CDR2 FYNNEI. CDR3 bases: TGTGCCAGCAGTGCGGCACCAGGGATAGGGAAACTGTTTTTT. It codes for CASSAAPGIGKLFF.

This clone was seen a handful of times. The V gene is TRBV10-1, the J gene TRBJ2-1; tentatively, D is TRBD1 (5 bases). Germline lookup yields CDR1 WNHNN and CDR2 SYGVQD (reference sequence). This CDR3 contains 14 residues. The V end was cut by 4 bases, the J end by 0 bases, with 7 bases between. The CDR3 DNA reads TGCGCCAGCAGTGGACAGATCTCCTACAATGAGCAGTTCTTC. This codes for CASSGQISYNEQFF.